The T cell receptor beta chain under discussion was sequenced for a study of cytotoxic CD8 clonotypes in ibrutinib-treated CLL. Background on the study: An average of around 250,000 productive templates and 94,082 productive rearrangements was obtained per sample. Overall study findings and caveats: Clonality grew at ibrutinib response; at progression, it decreased back toward baseline. Clonality (at baseline) was higher than in age-matched healthy donors and tracked circulating CD8+ T-cell counts.

Trimming removed 3 bases from V and 8 bases from J; junction bases left unmatched: 7. The CDR3 has 15 amino acids. The germline gives CDR1 LNHNV, CDR2 YYDKDF (reference sequence). Comments on this clone: Antigen: not known.

Clones were sequenced by immunoSEQ multiplex PCR, and TCRdb holds only the in-frame ones, with some missing. Among about 140,000 clones listed, roughly 80% were seen once. V gene TRBV15 combines with J gene TRBJ1-6; 7 bases fit TRBD1. The receptor was isolated from a human donor with chronic lymphocytic leukemia. This specimen consisted of PBMCs, obtained after 12 months of ibrutinib treatment. CDR3 coding DNA: TGTGCCACCAGCAGCGGGGACAGCCCCTATTCACCCCTCCACTTT. Its translation: CATSSGDSPYSPLHF.